The rows below give T cell receptor beta chains drawn from one sample of a study of OX40 agonist ivuxolimab in advanced cancers. Sequencing was performed with immunoSEQ multiplex PCR; in TCRdb, only in-frame clones are kept and a portion is missing. The sample contains 30,000 to 40,000 clones, 65% to 90% of which appear only once. Material: CD4+ or CD8+ T cells sorted from blood, obtained in a trial of the OX40 agonist ivuxolimab. Receptors were obtained from an adult with an advanced solid tumor such as melanoma, head and neck, liver or kidney cancer. The CDR3 runs from the conserved cysteine through the conserved F or W. D genes are given only for firm matches. Clone size is given for some rows only: seen once, a few or many times, or a class if the clone is expanded.

V	J	size	D	DNA	CDR3
TRBV7-9	TRBJ2-3	NA	TRBD2	TGTGCCAGCAACTCCCTAGCGGGAGAGGTCACAGATACGCAGTATTTT	CASNSLAGEVTDTQYF
TRBV29-1	TRBJ2-1	NA	TRBD2	TGCAGCGTTGAAGATTCAAACCCAACTAGCGGGGGGGATTTTGAGCAGTTCTTC	CSVEDSNPTSGGDFEQFF
TRBV6-1	TRBJ2-7	NA	TRBD1	TGTGCCAGCAGTACCCGGGACAGTCCGTCCTACGAGCAGTACTTC	CASSTRDSPSYEQYF
TRBV30	TRBJ1-5	NA	NA	TGTGCCTGGAGTGTCGGGGGGAATCAGCCCCAGCATTTT	CAWSVGGNQPQHF
TRBV9	TRBJ2-3	NA	NA	TGTGCCAGCAGCGTAGATTGGGAGTCAAGGACAGATACGCAGTATTTT	CASSVDWESRTDTQYF
TRBV7-9	TRBJ2-7	NA	NA	TGTGCCAGCAGCTTAGTTAGGGCCGGCTCCTACGAGCAGTACTTC	CASSLVRAGSYEQYF
TRBV5-8	TRBJ2-7	NA	TRBD2	TGTGCCAGCAGGGGCGGGACTATGCTCTACGAGCAGTACTTC	CASRGGTMLYEQYF
TRBV7-9	TRBJ2-2	NA	NA	TGTGCCAGCACCACGAGCCAGCGGAGGAACACCGGGGAGCTGTTTTTT	CASTTSQRRNTGELFF
TRBV14	TRBJ2-3	NA	NA	TGTGCCAGCAGCCATGCCGGGGGCCGGGATACGCAGTATTTT	CASSHAGGRDTQYF
TRBV30	TRBJ1-1	NA	NA	TGTGCCTGGAGTGTAGGAGGGTCCACTGAAGCTTTCTTT	CAWSVGGSTEAFF
TRBV7-3	TRBJ2-1	NA	NA	TGTGCCAGCAGCTTGGCCGGCGATAATGAGCAGTTCTTC	CASSLAGDNEQFF
TRBV30	TRBJ2-1	NA	TRBD2	TGTGCCTGGAATCTAGCGGGGGTGGACAATGAGCAGTTCTTC	CAWNLAGVDNEQFF
TRBV6-1	TRBJ2-7	NA	TRBD2	TGTGCCAGCAGTCCTAGCGGGGGGACCTACGAGCAGTACTTC	CASSPSGGTYEQYF
TRBV27	TRBJ1-2	NA	NA	TGTGCCAGCAGTCCCATCGGAGGAGTGAAGGGCTACACCTTC	CASSPIGGVKGYTF
TRBV10-3	TRBJ2-7	few	NA	TGTGCCATCAATGACGACCTAAATTACGAGCAGTACTTC	CAINDDLNYEQYF
TRBV19	TRBJ2-7	NA	TRBD1	TGTGCCAGTAGTATCTTCAGGGGGCGGGAGCAGTACTTC	CASSIFRGREQYF
TRBV30	TRBJ2-7	NA	TRBD1	TGTGCCCGAAAAGATCGGGACAGCTCCTACGAGCAGTACTTC	CARKDRDSSYEQYF
TRBV6-1	TRBJ2-1	once	TRBD2	TGTGCCAGCACCAAGCGGGAGGGCCACAATGAGCAGTTCTTC	CASTKREGHNEQFF
TRBV28	TRBJ1-2	NA	TRBD1	TGTGCCAGCAGTTTTCCGGGACAGCCCTATGGCTACACCTTC	CASSFPGQPYGYTF
TRBV27	TRBJ1-1	NA	NA	TGTGCCAGCAGTTTATGGGGCGGGGATCGGGGTGAAGCTTTCTTT	CASSLWGGDRGEAFF
TRBV7-6	TRBJ2-1	NA	TRBD1	TGTGCCAGCAGCTTAGCGGACAGGGGCGAGCAGTTCTTC	CASSLADRGEQFF
TRBV6-1	TRBJ2-7	NA	NA	TGTGCCAGCAGTGAGGTCGGCCCCGGCGAGCAGTACTTC	CASSEVGPGEQYF
TRBV19	TRBJ1-1	NA	NA	TGTGCCAGTAATTTGGGGCCTGACACTGAAGCTTTCTTT	CASNLGPDTEAFF
TRBV9	TRBJ2-7	NA	TRBD2	TGTGCCAGCAGCGTAGCGGTGGGGGGGACCTACGAGCAGTACTTC	CASSVAVGGTYEQYF
TRBV19	TRBJ1-2	NA	NA	TGTGCCAGTATGGCCCAGGGGACACAAACCTGGACTATTGGCTACACCTTC	CASMAQGTQTWTIGYTF
TRBV4-1	TRBJ1-1	few	NA	TGCGCCAGCAGCCAAGAATGGGACGGCGGGGGGCGGGCTTTCTTT	CASSQEWDGGGRAFF